This record looks at one T cell receptor (beta chain) sequence and its context. The data were obtained in a study of control samples from healthy donors and cancer patients. The CDR3 contains 17 residues. Trimming removed 0 bases at V and 2 bases at J, with 14 bases between. Germline CDR1 reads LNHDA; CDR2 reads SQIVND (reference sequence). This table comes from immunoSEQ multiplex PCR, and its TCRdb copy is limited to in-frame clones, with some not included. The table has about 180,000 clones, 90% to 95% seen once; the top ten hold 1.4%. Sequencing input: blood. The TCR comes from a man between 25 and 39 years old in good health. The gene calls are TRBV19 and TRBJ1-5, with TRBD1 as a possible D gene (6 bases). The CDR3 spells CASSIEGDKSRNQPQHF. DNA of the CDR3: TGTGCCAGTAGTATAGAGGGGGACAAGAGCCGCAATCAGCCCCAGCATTTT.